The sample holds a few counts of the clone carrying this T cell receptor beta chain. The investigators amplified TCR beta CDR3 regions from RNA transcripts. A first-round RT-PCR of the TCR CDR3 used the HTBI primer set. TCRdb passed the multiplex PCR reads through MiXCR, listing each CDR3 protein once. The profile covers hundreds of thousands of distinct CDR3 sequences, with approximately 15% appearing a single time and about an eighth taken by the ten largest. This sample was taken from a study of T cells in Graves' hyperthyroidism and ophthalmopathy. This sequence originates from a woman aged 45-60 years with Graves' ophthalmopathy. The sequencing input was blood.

The CDR3 region has the DNA TGCAGTGCTAGAGATCCAGCTAGCGGGTACCCCTACAATGAGCAGTTCTTC. Protein sequence: CSARDPASGYPYNEQFF. This sequence joins TRBV20-1 and TRBJ2-1, with 8 bases aligning to TRBD2. The germline gives CDR1 DFQATT, CDR2 SNEGSKA (reference sequence). CDR3 length: 17 residues. Losses at the gene ends were 0 bases for V and 2 bases for J; bases not matched to a gene: 9.